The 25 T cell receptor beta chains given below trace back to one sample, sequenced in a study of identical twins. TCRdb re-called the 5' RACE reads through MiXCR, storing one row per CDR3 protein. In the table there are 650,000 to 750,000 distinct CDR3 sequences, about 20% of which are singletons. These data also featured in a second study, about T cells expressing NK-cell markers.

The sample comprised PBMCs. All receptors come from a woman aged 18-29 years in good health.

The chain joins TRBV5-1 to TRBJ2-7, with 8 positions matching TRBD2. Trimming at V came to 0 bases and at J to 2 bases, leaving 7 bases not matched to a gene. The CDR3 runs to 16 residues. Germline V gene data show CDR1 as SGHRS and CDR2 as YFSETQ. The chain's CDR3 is CASSLAQAGATYEQYF. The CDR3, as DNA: TGCGCCAGCAGCTTGGCCCAAGCGGGAGCCACCTACGAGCAGTACTTC.

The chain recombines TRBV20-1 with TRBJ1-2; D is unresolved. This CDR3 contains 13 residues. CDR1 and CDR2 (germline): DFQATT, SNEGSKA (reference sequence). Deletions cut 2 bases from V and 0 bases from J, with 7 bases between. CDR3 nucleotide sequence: TGCAGTGCTAGACCCATCACTAACTATGGCTACACCTTC. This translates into CSARPITNYGYTF.

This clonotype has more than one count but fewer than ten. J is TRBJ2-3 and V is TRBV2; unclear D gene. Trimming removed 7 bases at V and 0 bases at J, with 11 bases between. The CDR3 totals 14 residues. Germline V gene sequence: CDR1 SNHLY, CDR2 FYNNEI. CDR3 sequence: CASMYTFSTDTQYF. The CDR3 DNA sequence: TGTGCCAGCATGTACACCTTTAGCACAGATACGCAGTATTTT.

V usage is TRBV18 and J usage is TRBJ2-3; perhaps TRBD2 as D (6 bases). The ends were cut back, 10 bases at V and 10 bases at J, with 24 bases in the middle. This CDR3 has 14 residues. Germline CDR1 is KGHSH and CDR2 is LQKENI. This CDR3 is CANPGSFTGIAQYF. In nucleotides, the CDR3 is TGTGCCAACCCCGGGAGCTTCACAGGAATAGCGCAGTATTTT.

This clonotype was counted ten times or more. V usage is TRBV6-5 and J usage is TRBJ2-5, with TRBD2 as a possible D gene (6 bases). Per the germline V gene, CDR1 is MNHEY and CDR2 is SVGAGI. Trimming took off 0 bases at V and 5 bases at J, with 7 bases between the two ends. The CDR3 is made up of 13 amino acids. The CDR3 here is CASSYSSGETQYF. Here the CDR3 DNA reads TGTGCCAGCAGTTACTCCAGCGGGGAGACCCAGTACTTC.

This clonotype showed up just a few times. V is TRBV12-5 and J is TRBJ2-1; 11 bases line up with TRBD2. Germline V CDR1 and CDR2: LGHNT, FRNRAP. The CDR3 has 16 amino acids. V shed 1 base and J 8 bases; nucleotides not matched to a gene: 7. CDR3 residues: CASGLATSGIWYEQFF. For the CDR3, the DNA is TGTGCTAGTGGTTTGGCGACTAGCGGGATTTGGTATGAGCAGTTCTTC.

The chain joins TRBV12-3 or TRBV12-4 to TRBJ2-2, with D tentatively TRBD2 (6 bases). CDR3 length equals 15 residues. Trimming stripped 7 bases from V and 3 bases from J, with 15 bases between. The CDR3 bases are TGTGCCAGCACCCTGGGCGGGGTACACACCGGGGAGCTGTTTTTT. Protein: CASTLGGVHTGELFF.

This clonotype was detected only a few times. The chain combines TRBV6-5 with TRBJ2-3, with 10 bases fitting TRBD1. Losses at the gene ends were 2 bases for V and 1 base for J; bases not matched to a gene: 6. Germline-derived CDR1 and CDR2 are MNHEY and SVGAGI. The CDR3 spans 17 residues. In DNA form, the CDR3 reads TGTGCCAGCAGTTACCTAGACAGGGGGCAAGGCACAGATACGCAGTATTTT. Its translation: CASSYLDRGQGTDTQYF.

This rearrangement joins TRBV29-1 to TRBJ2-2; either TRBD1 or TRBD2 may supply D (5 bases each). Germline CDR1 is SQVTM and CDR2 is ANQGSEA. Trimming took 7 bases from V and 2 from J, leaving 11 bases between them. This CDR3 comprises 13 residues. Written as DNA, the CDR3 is TGCAGCGGACGGGACGGCAACACCGGGGAGCTGTTTTTT. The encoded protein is CSGRDGNTGELFF.

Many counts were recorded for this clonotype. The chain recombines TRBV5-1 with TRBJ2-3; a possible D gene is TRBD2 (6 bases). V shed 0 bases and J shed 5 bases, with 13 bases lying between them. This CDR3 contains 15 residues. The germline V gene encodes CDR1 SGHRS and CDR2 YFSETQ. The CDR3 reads CASSLGVTGLDTQYF. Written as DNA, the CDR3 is TGCGCCAGCAGCTTGGGAGTGACGGGACTAGATACGCAGTATTTT.

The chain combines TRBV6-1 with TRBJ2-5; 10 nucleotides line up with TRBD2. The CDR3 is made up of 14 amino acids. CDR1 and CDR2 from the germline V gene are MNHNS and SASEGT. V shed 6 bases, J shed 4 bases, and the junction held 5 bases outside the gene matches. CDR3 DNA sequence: TGTGCCAGCAGGGACAGCGGGAGGGGAGAGACCCAGTACTTC. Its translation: CASRDSGRGETQYF.

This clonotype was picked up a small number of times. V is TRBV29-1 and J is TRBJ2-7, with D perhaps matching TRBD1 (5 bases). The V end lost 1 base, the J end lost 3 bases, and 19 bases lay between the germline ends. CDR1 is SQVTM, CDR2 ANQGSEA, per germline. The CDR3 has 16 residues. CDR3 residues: CSVEGLRGKSNYEQYF. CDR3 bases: TGCAGCGTTGAAGGCTTAAGGGGTAAATCAAACTACGAGCAGTACTTC.

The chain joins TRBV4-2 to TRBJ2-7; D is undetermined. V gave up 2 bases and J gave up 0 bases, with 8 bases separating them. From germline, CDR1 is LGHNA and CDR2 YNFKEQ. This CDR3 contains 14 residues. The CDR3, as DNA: TGTGCCAGCAGCCAATTTGGTGGCTCCTACGAGCAGTACTTC. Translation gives CASSQFGGSYEQYF.

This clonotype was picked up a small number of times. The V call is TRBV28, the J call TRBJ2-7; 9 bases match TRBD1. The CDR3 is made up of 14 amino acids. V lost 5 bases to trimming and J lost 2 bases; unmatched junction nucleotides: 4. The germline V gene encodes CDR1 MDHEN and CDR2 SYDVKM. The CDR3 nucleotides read TGTGCCAGCAGTGACCGGGACAGGGCCTACGAGCAGTACTTC. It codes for CASSDRDRAYEQYF.

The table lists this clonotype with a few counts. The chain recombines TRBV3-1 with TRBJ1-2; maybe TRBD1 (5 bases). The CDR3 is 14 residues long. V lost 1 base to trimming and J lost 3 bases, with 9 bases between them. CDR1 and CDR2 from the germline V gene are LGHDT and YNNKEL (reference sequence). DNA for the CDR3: TGTGCCAGCAGCCAAGTAAGGGGCTACTATGGCTACACCTTC. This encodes CASSQVRGYYGYTF.

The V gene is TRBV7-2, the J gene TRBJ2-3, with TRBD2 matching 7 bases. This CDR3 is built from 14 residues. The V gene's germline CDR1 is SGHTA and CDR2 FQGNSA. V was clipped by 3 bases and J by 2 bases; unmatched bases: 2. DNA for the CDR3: TGTGCCAGCAGCTTGCGGGGGACCACAGATACGCAGTATTTT. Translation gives CASSLRGTTDTQYF.

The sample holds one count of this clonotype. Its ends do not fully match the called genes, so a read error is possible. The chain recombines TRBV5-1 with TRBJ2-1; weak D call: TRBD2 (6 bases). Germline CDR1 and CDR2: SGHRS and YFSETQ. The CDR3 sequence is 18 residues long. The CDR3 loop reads CASSSDRRGLSSYSEQFF. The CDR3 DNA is TGCGCCAGCAGCTCAGATCGGAGGGGACTGTCATCCTACAGTGAGCAGTTCTTC.

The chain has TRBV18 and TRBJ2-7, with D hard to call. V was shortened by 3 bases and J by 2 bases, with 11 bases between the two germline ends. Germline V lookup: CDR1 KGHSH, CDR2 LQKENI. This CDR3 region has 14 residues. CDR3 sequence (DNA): TGTGCCAGCTCACCCTCGGACGGACCCTACGAGCAGTACTTC. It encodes CASSPSDGPYEQYF.

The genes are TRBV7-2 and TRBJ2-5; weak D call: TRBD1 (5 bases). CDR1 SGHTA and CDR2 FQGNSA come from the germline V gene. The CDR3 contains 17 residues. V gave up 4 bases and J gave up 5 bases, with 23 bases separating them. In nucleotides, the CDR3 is TGTGCCAGCAGCTCGTCCTACAGACCCCACCCAGGGGAGACCCAGTACTTC. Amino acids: CASSSSYRPHPGETQYF.

CDR3 sequence: CASSELAGERNEQFF. The CDR3 region has the DNA TGTGCCAGCAGTGAACTAGCGGGAGAACGGAATGAGCAGTTCTTC. This chain links TRBV25-1 with TRBJ2-1, with 10 bases that match TRBD2. Germline CDR1 and CDR2: MGHDK and SYGVNS. This CDR3 has 15 residues. The J segment lost 7 bases and the V segment lost 2 bases, leaving 5 bases of the junction unmatched.

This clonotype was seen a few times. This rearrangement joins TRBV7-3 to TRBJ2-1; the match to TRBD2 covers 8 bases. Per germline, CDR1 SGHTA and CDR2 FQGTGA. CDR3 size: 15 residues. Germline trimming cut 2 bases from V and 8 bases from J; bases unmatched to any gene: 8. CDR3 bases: TGTGCCAGCAGCTTAGGACGGGGGGGCTTCGATGAGCAGTTCTTC. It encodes CASSLGRGGFDEQFF.

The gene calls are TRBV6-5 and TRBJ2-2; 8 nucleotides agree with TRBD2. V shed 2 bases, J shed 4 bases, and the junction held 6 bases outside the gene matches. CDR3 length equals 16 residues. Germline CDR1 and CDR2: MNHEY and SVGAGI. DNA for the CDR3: TGTGCCAGCAGTTACATCGTAGCGGGACCCACCGGGGAGCTGTTTTTT. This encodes CASSYIVAGPTGELFF.

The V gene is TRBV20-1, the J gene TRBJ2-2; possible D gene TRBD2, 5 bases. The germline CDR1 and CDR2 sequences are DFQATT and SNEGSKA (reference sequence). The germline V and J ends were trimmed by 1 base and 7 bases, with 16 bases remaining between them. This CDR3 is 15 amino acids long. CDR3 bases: TGCAGTGCTAGAGTCCCTACTAGGGCGGGCGGGGAGCTGTTTTTT. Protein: CSARVPTRAGGELFF.

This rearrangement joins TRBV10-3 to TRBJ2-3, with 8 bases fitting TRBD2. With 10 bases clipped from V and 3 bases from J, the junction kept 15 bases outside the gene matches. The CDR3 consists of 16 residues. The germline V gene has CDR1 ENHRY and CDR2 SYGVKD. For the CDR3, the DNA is TGTGCCACTATAGCGGGGTATGGAGTGATTACAGATACGCAGTATTTT. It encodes CATIAGYGVITDTQYF.

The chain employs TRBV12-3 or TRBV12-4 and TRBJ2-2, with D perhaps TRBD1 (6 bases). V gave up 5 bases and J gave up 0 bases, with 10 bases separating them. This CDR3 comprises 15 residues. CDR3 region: CASSRYRANTGELFF. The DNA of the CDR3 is TGTGCCAGCAGTCGTTACAGGGCGAACACCGGGGAGCTGTTTTTT.